The entry that follows covers one TCR beta chain sequence. Its antigen is not known. This beta chain is an unintended read in a library built for alpha chains; its size means little. The germline V gene encodes CDR1 DFQATT and CDR2 SNEGSKA (reference sequence). J lost 8 bases, V lost 3 bases, and 12 bases had no gene match. The CDR3 covers 14 residues. Using RNA template, CDR3s of TCR alpha and beta were amplified with iRepertoire arm-PCR. TCRdb reprocessed the multiplex PCR reads via MiXCR and lists one record per CDR3 protein. The sample yields a few thousand distinct CDR3 sequences, around 86% seen once. The sample is drawn from a study of glioma-infiltrating T cells. Study results and limitations: Gliomas, especially low-grade, showed above-expected tissue-blood divergence; non-neoplastic patients showed below. Only very few CDR3 sequences appeared in both tissue and blood.

This chain links TRBV20-1 with TRBJ1-2; 7 bases fit TRBD1. The receptor comes from a human donor with low-grade glioma or glioblastoma, undergoing nonglioma brain surgery, or in good health (not recorded which). Sequenced input: glioma tissue, nonneoplastic brain tissue, or PBMCs (not recorded which). The CDR3 here is CSASLQGGSYGYTF. The CDR3 bases are TGCAGTGCTAGTCTACAAGGGGGCAGTTACGGCTACACCTTC.